The 18 T cell receptor beta chains in this list originate from one sample, sequenced in a study of T cell repertoires in cytomegalovirus infection. In TCRdb, the reads were re-called with MiXCR into one record per CDR3 protein. The sample consists of under 850,000 distinct CDR3 sequences, 35% to 45% of them appearing once. Sequencing used PBMCs. The receptor set was obtained from a human donor in good health (CMV status not recorded). Some clones in this sample may be carry-over from other donors' samples.

This chain joins TRBV4-1 and TRBJ1-1; D possibly corresponds to TRBD1 (5 bases). The CDR3 extends over 14 amino acids. Germline CDR1 and CDR2: MGHRA and YSYEKL. V lost 3 bases to trimming and J lost 2 bases, with 10 bases between them. Here the CDR3 DNA reads TGCGCCAGCAGCCAGGATGGGGGAAACACTGAAGCTTTCTTT. Its translation: CASSQDGGNTEAFF.

The V and J genes are TRBV12-3 or TRBV12-4 and TRBJ1-4, with D perhaps TRBD1 (5 bases). V was shortened by 5 bases and J by 8 bases, with 18 bases between the two germline ends. There are 15 residues in the CDR3. This chain's CDR3 is CASSRTGGLREKLFF. In DNA, the CDR3 is TGTGCCAGCAGTCGGACTGGGGGACTGAGAGAAAAACTGTTTTTT.

V usage is TRBV28 and J usage is TRBJ2-3; D uncertain. There are 15 residues in the CDR3. Trimming removed 2 bases at V and 0 bases at J, with 9 bases between. The germline V gene has CDR1 MDHEN and CDR2 SYDVKM. CDR3 nucleotide sequence: TGTGCCAGCAGTTTACTACGGTCTAGCACAGATACGCAGTATTTT. This codes for CASSLLRSSTDTQYF.

This clonotype occurred a few times. The chain carries TRBV20-1 and TRBJ2-2, with D tentatively TRBD2 (5 bases). The CDR3 contains 12 residues. The V gene's germline CDR1 is DFQATT and CDR2 SNEGSKA (reference sequence). V lost 3 bases and J 6 bases, leaving 8 bases between the germline ends. CDR3 protein: CSARTTPGELFF. CDR3 nucleotides: TGCAGTGCTAGGACTACCCCCGGGGAGCTGTTTTTT.

This clonotype was observed a few times. The chain links TRBV11-2 to TRBJ2-7; possibly TRBD2 for D (6 bases). The CDR3 has 16 residues. Germline V gene lookup returns CDR1 SGHAT and CDR2 FQNNGV. The V end was cut by 5 bases, the J end by 2 bases, with 19 bases between. CDR3 in DNA: TGTGCCAGCAGCGGACAACGCGGGAAGTCCACCTACGAGCAGTACTTC. Amino acids: CASSGQRGKSTYEQYF.

This clonotype was seen a handful of times. The rearrangement uses TRBV7-8 and TRBJ1-1, with TRBD1 matching 7 bases. Germline CDR1 is SGHVS and CDR2 is FQNEAQ. This CDR3 has 16 residues. With V trimmed by 0 bases and J by 4 bases, 8 bases remained unmatched. The CDR3 here is CASSLALEGAATEAFF. The CDR3 nucleotides are TGTGCCAGCAGCTTAGCGCTAGAGGGGGCGGCCACTGAAGCTTTCTTT. The complete variable domain, with remaining parts taken from reference TRBV7-8 and TRBJ1-1, reads GAGVSQSPRYKVAKRGQDVALRCDPISGHVSLFWYQQALGQGPEFLTYFQNEAQLDKSGLPSDRFFAERPEGSVSTLKIQRTQQEDSAVYLCASSLALEGAATEAFFGQGTRLTVV.

In the case of this clonotype: The CDR3 ends on some other residue instead of the conserved phenylalanine or tryptophan, so this is likely a read error. This sequence joins TRBV7-6 and TRBJ2-1, with 10 bases aligning to TRBD2. CDR1 and CDR2 (germline): SGHVS, FNYEAQ. The CDR3 has 20 residues. Trimming took 6 bases from V and 0 from J; bases not matched to a gene: 17. The chain's CDR3 is CASSSAAGLAVDSSYNEQFC. CDR3 coding DNA: TGTGCCAGCAGTTCAGCCGCCGGACTAGCGGTTGATAGCTCCTACAATGAGCAGTTCTGC.

This clonotype was counted a few times. V usage is TRBV7-2 and J usage is TRBJ1-2; 7 positions match TRBD1. Germline values: CDR1 SGHTA, CDR2 FQGNSA. The V and J ends lost 1 base and 4 bases, in that order; junction bases with no gene match: 6. The CDR3 sequence is 15 residues long. The CDR3 loop is CASSLGGGQVYGYTF. The CDR3 DNA is TGTGCCAGCAGCTTAGGGGGAGGACAGGTCTATGGCTACACCTTC.

The chain has TRBV5-1 and TRBJ2-5, with 9 positions matching TRBD1. The V segment lost 4 bases and the J segment 0 bases; nucleotides outside the gene matches: 10. The CDR3 totals 17 residues. Germline V gives CDR1 SGHRS, CDR2 YFSETQ. CDR3 protein: CASSGGTGTFYQETQYF. CDR3 nucleotide sequence: TGCGCCAGCAGCGGAGGGACAGGGACTTTCTACCAAGAGACCCAGTACTTC.

The chain uses TRBV10-3 and TRBJ2-5; possibly TRBD1 for D (5 bases). CDR3 length: 15 amino acids. Germline V gene sequence: CDR1 ENHRY, CDR2 SYGVKD. Trimming removed 7 bases at V and 0 bases at J, with 15 bases between. CDR3 protein: CAITSGKGYQETQYF. The CDR3 DNA sequence: TGTGCCATCACCTCTGGCAAGGGGTACCAAGAGACCCAGTACTTC.

The chain is built from TRBV12-3 or TRBV12-4 and TRBJ2-2; TRBD2 agrees at 8 bases. The CDR3 spans 16 residues. V lost 7 bases, J lost 4 bases, and 11 bases stayed unmatched. The CDR3 nucleotides read TGTGCCAGCAAGGGATCCGGGAGGGAGACCACCGGGGAGCTGTTTTTT. The encoded protein is CASKGSGRETTGELFF.

This chain connects TRBV27 to TRBJ1-4; weak D call: TRBD1 (5 bases). CDR3 length: 15 residues. Trimming cost V 5 bases and J 7 bases, with 17 bases left between them. Germline V gene data show CDR1 as MNHEY and CDR2 as SMNVEV (reference sequence). DNA for the CDR3: TGTGCCAGCAGTCCAAAGCCCACGGGGGTTGAAAAACTGTTTTTT. Translated: CASSPKPTGVEKLFF.

This clonotype was observed a few times. V gene TRBV6-6 combines with J gene TRBJ2-2; 8 bases are shared with TRBD1. CDR1 is MNHNY, CDR2 SVGAGI, per germline (reference sequence). This CDR3 spans 16 amino acids. With V trimmed by 2 bases and J by 2 bases, 4 bases remained unmatched. DNA of the CDR3: TGTGCCAGCAGTTACGTACAGGGGGTCAACACCGGGGAGCTGTTTTTT. Protein sequence: CASSYVQGVNTGELFF.

The rearrangement uses TRBV28 and TRBJ2-5; D possibly corresponds to TRBD2 (5 bases). Germline V gene data show CDR1 as MDHEN and CDR2 as SYDVKM. This CDR3 spans 15 amino acids. The V end lost 7 bases, the J end lost 5 bases, and 20 bases lay between the germline ends. CDR3 protein: CASTLAEAPRETQYF. As DNA, the CDR3 is TGTGCCAGCACCTTGGCGGAGGCCCCGCGGGAGACCCAGTACTTC.

The chain joins TRBV29-1 to TRBJ2-7; 8 bases fit TRBD1. The V and J ends lost 3 bases and 7 bases, in that order; junction bases with no gene match: 8. The CDR3 spans 13 residues. CDR1 is SQVTM and CDR2 is ANQGSEA in the germline V gene. This chain's CDR3 is CSVERTGQGEQYF. In DNA form, the CDR3 reads TGCAGCGTTGAGCGGACAGGGCAGGGGGAGCAGTACTTC.

The chain uses TRBV12-3 or TRBV12-4 and TRBJ1-2; possibly TRBD1 for D (6 bases). This CDR3 comprises 14 residues. V shed 2 bases and J shed 8 bases, with 15 bases lying between them. The DNA of the CDR3 is TGTGCCAGCAGTTTATCGTCGCAGGGGATAGGCTACACCTTC. Protein: CASSLSSQGIGYTF.

This clonotype came up a few times. The chain links TRBV7-9 to TRBJ1-1; tentative D call: TRBD1 (5 bases). V gave up 5 bases and J gave up 4 bases, with 11 bases separating them. CDR1 and CDR2 from the germline V gene are SEHNR and FQNEAQ (reference sequence). CDR3 length equals 13 residues. DNA of the CDR3: TGTGCCAGCAGCAGGGACCCTGGCACTGAAGCTTTCTTT. Its protein is CASSRDPGTEAFF.

This clonotype was recorded many times. This chain links TRBV7-9 with TRBJ2-6, with D unresolved. This CDR3 spans 15 amino acids. Germline V lookup: CDR1 SEHNR, CDR2 FQNEAQ (reference sequence). V was cut by 2 bases and J by 1 base, with 6 bases left in between. The CDR3 here is CASSLRISGANVLTF. The DNA of the CDR3 is TGTGCCAGCAGCTTAAGGATTTCTGGGGCCAACGTCCTGACTTTC. The variable domain in full, completed from reference TRBV7-9 and TRBJ2-6, reads DTGVSQNPRHKITKRGQNVTFRCDPISEHNRLYWYRQTLGQGPEFLTYFQNEAQLEKSRLLSDRFSAERPKGSFSTLEIQRTEQGDSAMYLCASSLRISGANVLTFGAGSRLTVL.